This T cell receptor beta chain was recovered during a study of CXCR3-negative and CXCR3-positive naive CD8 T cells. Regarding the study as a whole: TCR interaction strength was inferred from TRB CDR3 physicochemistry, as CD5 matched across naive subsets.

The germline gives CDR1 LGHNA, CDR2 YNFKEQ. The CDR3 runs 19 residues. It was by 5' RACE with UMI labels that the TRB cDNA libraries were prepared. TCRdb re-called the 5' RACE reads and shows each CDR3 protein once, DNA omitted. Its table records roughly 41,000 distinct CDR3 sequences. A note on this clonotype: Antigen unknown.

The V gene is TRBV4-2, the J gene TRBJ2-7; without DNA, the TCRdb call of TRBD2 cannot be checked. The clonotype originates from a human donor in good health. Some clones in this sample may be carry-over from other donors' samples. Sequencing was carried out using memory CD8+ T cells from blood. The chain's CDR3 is CASSHQGLAGGQNSYEQYF.